Presented here are 17 T cell receptor beta chains from one specimen sequenced in a study of blood T cell repertoires in COVID-19. Generated by immunoSEQ multiplex PCR, the TCRdb table keeps only in-frame clones and is missing some. The sample lists 150,000 to 200,000 clones; around 79% were seen once. The sequenced material came from peripheral blood. These receptors were obtained from a woman aged 40 to 49 with COVID-19, enrolled during active disease.

The chain couples TRBV19 to TRBJ1-4, with 7 nucleotides matching TRBD1. The CDR3 spans 14 residues. The germline CDR1 and CDR2 sequences are LNHDA and SQIVND (reference sequence). Unmatched junction bases numbered 2, after V lost 2 bases and J lost 5 bases. The CDR3 reads CASSIIRGNEKLFF. The CDR3 DNA is TGTGCCAGTAGTATAATCAGGGGGAATGAAAAACTGTTTTTT.

The chain employs TRBV27 and TRBJ2-3; tentative D call: TRBD2 (5 bases). The ends were cut back, 5 bases at V and 6 bases at J, with 15 bases in the middle. The CDR3 runs 14 residues. CDR1 is MNHEY, CDR2 SMNVEV, per germline (reference sequence). As DNA, the CDR3 is TGTGCCAGCAGTCAGCGGCCTAGATGGGATACGCAGTATTTT. Its protein product is CASSQRPRWDTQYF.

This rearrangement joins TRBV30 to TRBJ1-2; D gene unclear. The V and J ends lost 2 bases and 4 bases respectively, with 8 bases between them. The CDR3 has 12 residues. The germline CDR1 and CDR2 sequences are GTSNPN and SVGIG (reference sequence). CDR3 in DNA: TGTGCCTGGAGTCTACGGTCCTATGGCTACACCTTC. It specifies CAWSLRSYGYTF.

This chain links TRBV30 with TRBJ1-2; a weak D match, TRBD1 (6 bases). CDR1 is GTSNPN and CDR2 is SVGIG in the germline V gene (reference sequence). This CDR3 comprises 12 residues. V was trimmed by 5 bases and J by 7 bases, leaving 14 bases between them. The CDR3 DNA reads as TGTGCCTGGTCGGGACAAGGAATTGGCTACACCTTC. Protein sequence: CAWSGQGIGYTF.

In nucleotides, the CDR3 is TGTGCCACCGAAGGGACAACTGGGGCCAACGTCCTGACTTTC. As protein: CATEGTTGANVLTF. This chain joins TRBV6-5 and TRBJ2-6, with a possible D match to TRBD1 (6 bases). The CDR3 is made up of 14 amino acids. Trimming removed 10 bases from V and 2 bases from J, with 12 bases in between. Per the germline V gene, CDR1 is MNHEY and CDR2 is SVGAGI.

The gene calls are TRBV5-6 and TRBJ1-6; TRBD1 might be the D (6 bases). The CDR3 is made up of 16 amino acids. V dropped 5 bases and J dropped 9 bases, with 21 bases sitting between them. The germline V gene encodes CDR1 SGHDT and CDR2 YYEEEE. Here the CDR3 DNA reads TGTGCCAGCAGTCGGGACAAAGGAACTGCGGGTTCACCCCTCCACTTT. Translating it yields CASSRDKGTAGSPLHF.

This clone was seen once. The chain uses TRBV6-1 and TRBJ2-1, with D possibly matching TRBD2 (5 bases). V was pared by 2 bases and J by 7 bases, with 27 bases between. The CDR3 sequence is 19 residues long. Germline lookup yields CDR1 MNHNS and CDR2 SASEGT. In nucleotides, the CDR3 is TGTGCCAGCAGTGAACTCCTAGGGATGGCGGGCCTTCCTTTAAATGAGCAGTTCTTC. This codes for CASSELLGMAGLPLNEQFF.

J is TRBJ1-1 and V is TRBV10-1, with D possibly matching TRBD1 (5 bases). V was clipped by 4 bases and J by 4 bases, with 13 bases between them. Germline V CDR1 and CDR2: WNHNN, SYGVQD (reference sequence). The CDR3 is 14 amino acids. CDR3 DNA sequence: TGCGCCAGCAGTGTAACAGGTCGACTCACTGAAGCTTTCTTT. Translated: CASSVTGRLTEAFF.

The J gene is TRBJ2-3, the V gene TRBV7-2, with D possibly TRBD2 on 6 matching bases. The CDR3 sequence is 16 residues long. The V gene's germline CDR1 is SGHTA and CDR2 FQGNSA. Deletions cut 1 base from V and 0 bases from J, with 11 bases between. CDR3 protein: CASSLVGGVSTDTQYF. The CDR3 nucleotides read TGTGCCAGCAGCTTAGTAGGCGGGGTTAGCACAGATACGCAGTATTTT. The variable domain in full, completed from reference TRBV7-2 and TRBJ2-3, reads GAGVSQSPSNKVTEKGKDVELRCDPISGHTALYWYRQSLGQGLEFLIYFQGNSAPDKSGLPSDRFSAERTGGSVSTLTIQRTQQEDSAVYLCASSLVGGVSTDTQYFGPGTRLTVL.

V usage is TRBV2 and J usage is TRBJ2-1; D not certain. This CDR3 comprises 11 residues. V was pared by 7 bases and J by 8 bases, with 9 bases between. The germline CDR1 and CDR2 sequences are SNHLY and FYNNEI. CDR3 region: CASNLYDEQFF. CDR3 nucleotides: TGTGCCAGCAACCTCTATGATGAGCAGTTCTTC.

The chain carries TRBV5-4 and TRBJ2-2; the D gene is possibly TRBD2 (6 bases). Germline V gene data show CDR1 as SGHNT and CDR2 as YYREEE (reference sequence). V was shortened by 0 bases and J by 1 base, with 10 bases between the two germline ends. The CDR3 has 16 amino acids. The CDR3: CASSLAGSGNTGELFF. The CDR3 DNA is TGTGCCAGCAGCTTGGCAGGTAGCGGGAACACCGGGGAGCTGTTTTTT.

The V call is TRBV12-3 or TRBV12-4, the J call TRBJ2-2; D remains ambiguous. The CDR3 totals 13 residues. The V gene lost 6 bases and the J gene lost 2 bases, with 7 bases spanning the gap. The DNA for the CDR3 is TGTGCCAGCAGGCAGTTAAACACCGGGGAGCTGTTTTTT. As protein: CASRQLNTGELFF.

The gene calls are TRBV4-1 and TRBJ2-1, with a tentative D call TRBD2 (6 bases). This CDR3 is 14 amino acids long. Germline CDR1 reads MGHRA; CDR2 reads YSYEKL. The V end lost 4 bases, the J end lost 9 bases, and 16 bases lay between the germline ends. The CDR3 protein is CASSPTAGGGEQFF. The CDR3 bases are TGCGCCAGCAGCCCCACAGCGGGTGGGGGTGAGCAGTTCTTC.

V is TRBV7-9 and J is TRBJ2-7; 12 bases are shared with TRBD1. Trimming took 0 bases from V and 5 from J; bases not matched to a gene: 2. From germline, CDR1 is SEHNR and CDR2 FQNEAQ (reference sequence). CDR3 size: 15 residues. In DNA, the CDR3 is TGTGCCAGCAGCTTAGCGGGACAGGGGGCCCACGAGCAGTACTTC. Protein: CASSLAGQGAHEQYF.

The chain has TRBV12-3 or TRBV12-4 and TRBJ2-6; TRBD2 aligns across 7 bases. The CDR3 contains 13 residues. With V trimmed by 3 bases and J by 8 bases, 1 base remained unmatched. The CDR3 region has the DNA TGTGCCAGCAGTTTGGGGGGGACCAACGTCCTGACTTTC. This translates into CASSLGGTNVLTF.

The chain recombines TRBV7-3 with TRBJ1-1, with 9 bases identical to TRBD1. In germline, CDR1 is SGHTA, CDR2 FQGTGA. The CDR3 consists of 14 residues. The trim removed 5 bases at V and 4 bases at J, leaving 5 bases unmatched. CDR3 sequence reads: CASSLGQGSTEAFF. CDR3 nucleotide sequence: TGTGCCAGCAGCCTGGGACAGGGTAGCACTGAAGCTTTCTTT.

V is TRBV21-1 and J is TRBJ2-5; the DNA was not compared with TRBD1, the D call given in the table. TRBV21-1 is a pseudogene. The CDR3 loop spans 14 amino acids. As DNA, the CDR3 is TGTGCCAGCACCTCAAGGACAGGGGAAGAGACCCAGTACTTC. It codes for CASTSRTGEETQYF.